Sequencing of this T cell receptor (beta chain) was carried out in a study of CD8 T cells in ankylosing spondylitis. General study results and limits: A motif of eight highly homologous TCR beta variants was seen as apparently characteristic of ankylosing spondylitis blood. Peripheral blood held disease-linked clones only at relatively low frequency, and these were CD8+. The authors reported significant enrichment of disease-linked clones in matched ankylosing spondylitis synovial fluid.

This CDR3 comprises 13 residues. Losses at the gene ends were 6 bases for V and 7 bases for J; bases not matched to a gene: 9. Per germline, CDR1 SQVTM and CDR2 ANQGSEA. In making TCR beta libraries, quantitative 5'-RACE with molecular barcodes was used. Via MiXCR, TCRdb re-called the 5' RACE reads, giving one row per CDR3 protein. Of about 250,000 distinct CDR3 sequences listed, 15% to 20% were seen once; the top ten hold approximately 32%. This clonotype occurred a few times. Its antigen is as yet unknown. Source material: blood, either unsorted or a sorted T cell fraction (not recorded which). The J gene is TRBJ2-1, the V gene TRBV29-1; TRBD2 matches at 7 bases. The sequence derives from a male donor with ankylosing spondylitis or in good health (not recorded which). The CDR3 region is CSVYPQRGNEQFF. The CDR3 DNA sequence: TGCAGCGTGTACCCCCAGCGGGGTAATGAGCAGTTCTTC.